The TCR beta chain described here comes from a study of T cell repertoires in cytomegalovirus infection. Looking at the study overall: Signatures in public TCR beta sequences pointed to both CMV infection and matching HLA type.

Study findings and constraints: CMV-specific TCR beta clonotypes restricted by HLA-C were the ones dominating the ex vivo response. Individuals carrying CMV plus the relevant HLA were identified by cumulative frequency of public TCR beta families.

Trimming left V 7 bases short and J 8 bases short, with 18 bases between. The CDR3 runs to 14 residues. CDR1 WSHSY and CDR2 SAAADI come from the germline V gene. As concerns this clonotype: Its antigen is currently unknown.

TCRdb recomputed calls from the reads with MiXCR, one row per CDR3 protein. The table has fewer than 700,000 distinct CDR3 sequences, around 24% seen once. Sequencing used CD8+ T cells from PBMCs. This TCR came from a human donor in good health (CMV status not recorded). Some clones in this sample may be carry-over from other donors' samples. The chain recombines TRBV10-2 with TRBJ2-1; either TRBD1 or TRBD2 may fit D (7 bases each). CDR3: CASMGRGRGDEQFF. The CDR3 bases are TGCGCCAGCATGGGGAGGGGGCGCGGGGATGAGCAGTTCTTC.